These 15 T cell receptor beta chains were all obtained from the same sample, sequenced in a study of blood T cell repertoires in COVID-19. Sequenced by immunoSEQ multiplex PCR; TCRdb stores in-frame clones only, minus some. The sample lists nearly 110,000 clones, 80% seen once, with approximately 4.5% in the top ten. Sequencing input: peripheral blood. The receptors shown here come from a man aged 65 to 79 with acute or convalescent COVID-19.

Only one count was recorded for this clone. V gene TRBV15 combines with J gene TRBJ2-2, with D possibly matching TRBD2 (5 bases). The CDR3 is 17 amino acids. Trimming shortened V by 1 base and J by 0 bases, and 12 bases separated the two germline ends. CDR1 and CDR2 from the germline V gene are LNHNV and YYDKDF (reference sequence). In DNA, the CDR3 is TGTGCCACCAGCAGAGGCGGCGGGCGGTCGAACACCGGGGAGCTGTTTTTT. This codes for CATSRGGGRSNTGELFF.

The genes are TRBV2 and TRBJ1-5; maybe TRBD1 (5 bases). The CDR3 runs to 16 residues. V lost 3 bases to trimming and J lost 1 base, with 13 bases between them. Germline CDR1 reads SNHLY; CDR2 reads FYNNEI. The DNA of the CDR3 is TGTGCCAGCAGTGAGAGGAAACAGGTGAGCAATCAGCCCCAGCATTTT. Its translation is CASSERKQVSNQPQHF.

There are a few counts of this clone. The CDR3 DNA sequence: TGTGCCAGCAGTTTATACAGGGGAATTTTCTACAATGAGCAGTTCTTC. Its translation: CASSLYRGIFYNEQFF. The chain carries TRBV27 and TRBJ2-1; 7 positions match TRBD1. The CDR3 contains 16 residues. In germline, CDR1 is MNHEY, CDR2 SMNVEV (reference sequence). Germline trimming cut 1 base from V and 3 bases from J; bases unmatched to any gene: 6.

J is TRBJ2-3 and V is TRBV3-1 (or the pseudogene TRBV3-2); tentatively, D is TRBD1 (6 bases). Germline V gives CDR1 LGHDT, CDR2 YNNKEL (reference sequence). Trimming cost V 3 bases and J 3 bases, with 10 bases left between them. CDR3 length: 14 residues. The CDR3 loop is CASSHSTGTDTQYF. The DNA of the CDR3 is TGTGCCAGCAGCCACAGCACAGGGACAGATACGCAGTATTTT.

A note on this clone: The same CDR3 can be traced to other DNA sequences in this sample. This chain connects TRBV5-1 to TRBJ2-7, with 10 bases identical to TRBD1. Germline assignment: CDR1 SGHRS and CDR2 YFSETQ. The CDR3 spans 14 residues. V trimming: 4 bases; J trimming: 3 bases; junction bases outside the gene matches: 4. Written as DNA, the CDR3 is TGCGCCAGCAGCCCCCGGACAGGGGGCTACGAGCAGTACTTC. It specifies CASSPRTGGYEQYF.

The chain uses TRBV21-1 and TRBJ1-5. TRBV21-1 is shown as a pseudogene. The CDR3 runs to 11 residues. The CDR3 DNA reads TGTGCCAGCAGCAAAGGAGCGCCCCAGCATTTT. Translation gives CASSKGAPQHF.

The gene calls are TRBV6-5 and TRBJ2-7; maybe TRBD1 (6 bases). Germline loops: CDR1 MNHEY, CDR2 SVGAGI. This CDR3 comprises 14 residues. Trimming stripped 5 bases from V and 4 bases from J, with 15 bases between. This CDR3 is CASSPRLGAYEQYF. CDR3 in DNA: TGTGCCAGCAGTCCCCGGCTGGGGGCATACGAGCAGTACTTC.

This clone was picked up one time. CDR3 in amino acids: CAISGVSSYNEQFF. The CDR3 bases are TGTGCCATTTCAGGGGTCAGCTCCTACAATGAGCAGTTCTTC. V and J are TRBV10-3 and TRBJ2-1, with D possibly TRBD1 on 6 matching bases. There are 14 residues in the CDR3. V was cut by 9 bases and J by 0 bases, with 12 bases left in between. CDR1 is ENHRY and CDR2 is SYGVKD in the germline V gene.

V is TRBV27 and J is TRBJ1-6, with no clear D. The CDR3 totals 15 residues. The germline gives CDR1 MNHEY, CDR2 SMNVEV (reference sequence). V was shortened by 7 bases and J by 4 bases, with 14 bases between the two germline ends. Here the CDR3 reads CASKPSWIYNSPLHF. As DNA, the CDR3 is TGTGCCAGCAAGCCTAGCTGGATTTATAATTCACCCCTCCACTTT.

The gene calls are TRBV18 and TRBJ1-6; D uncertain. Per germline, CDR1 KGHSH and CDR2 LQKENI. This CDR3 comprises 18 residues. With 4 bases removed from V and 0 bases from J, the gap between germline ends came to 16 bases. The chain's CDR3 is CASSLATTRSSYNSPLHF. Written as DNA, the CDR3 is TGTGCCAGCTCACTAGCCACAACCCGAAGCTCCTATAATTCACCCCTCCACTTT.

This chain joins TRBV5-5 and TRBJ1-1; 9 positions agree with TRBD1. Trimming took 0 bases from V and 0 from J; bases not matched to a gene: 6. Germline lookup yields CDR1 SGHKS and CDR2 YYEKEE (reference sequence). This CDR3 has 17 amino acids. CDR3 region: CASSLGGQGPMNTEAFF. CDR3 in DNA: TGTGCCAGCAGCTTGGGGGGACAGGGACCCATGAACACTGAAGCTTTCTTT.

A word on this clone: This CDR3 is also generated by other DNA sequences in the sample. The rearrangement joins TRBV15 to TRBJ2-6; D ambiguous. Germline CDR1 is LNHNV and CDR2 is YYDKDF (reference sequence). The ends were cut back, 1 base at V and 0 bases at J, with 4 bases in the middle. The CDR3 has 15 amino acids. The CDR3, as DNA: TGTGCCACCAGCAGAGCGGGCTCTGGGGCCAACGTCCTGACTTTC. Amino acid sequence: CATSRAGSGANVLTF.

The chain couples TRBV5-1 to TRBJ2-1, with D possibly being TRBD1 (5 bases). This CDR3 has 12 residues. In germline, CDR1 is SGHRS, CDR2 YFSETQ. With 1 base removed from V and 9 bases from J, the gap between germline ends came to 8 bases. The CDR3 is CASSLRGSEQFF. CDR3 bases: TGCGCCAGCAGCTTGAGGGGTTCTGAGCAGTTCTTC.

This chain uses TRBV27 with TRBJ1-1, with 7 bases aligning to TRBD1. V lost 6 bases to trimming and J lost 3 bases; unmatched junction nucleotides: 4. Germline V CDR1 and CDR2: MNHEY, SMNVEV (reference sequence). CDR3 length equals 13 residues. The CDR3 is CASSYRGDTEAFF. CDR3 DNA sequence: TGTGCCAGCAGCTACAGGGGTGACACTGAAGCTTTCTTT.

The chain links TRBV20-1 to TRBJ1-2; TRBD1 matches 7 bases. V was clipped by 6 bases and J by 8 bases; unmatched bases: 6. This CDR3 has 11 amino acids. Per the germline V gene, CDR1 is DFQATT and CDR2 is SNEGSKA (reference sequence). CDR3 residues: CSARQGEGYTF. The CDR3 nucleotides are TGCAGTGCCCGACAGGGAGAGGGCTACACCTTC.